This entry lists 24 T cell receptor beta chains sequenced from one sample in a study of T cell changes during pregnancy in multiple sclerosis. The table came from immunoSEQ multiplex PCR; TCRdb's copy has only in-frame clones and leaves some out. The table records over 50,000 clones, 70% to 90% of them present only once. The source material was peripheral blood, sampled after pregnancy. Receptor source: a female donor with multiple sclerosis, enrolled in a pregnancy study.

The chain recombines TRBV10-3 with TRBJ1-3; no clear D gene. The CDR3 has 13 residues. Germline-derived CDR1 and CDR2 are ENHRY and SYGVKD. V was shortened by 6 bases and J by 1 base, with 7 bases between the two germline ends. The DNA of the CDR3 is TGTGCCATCAGCTCCGCGTCTGGAAACACCATATATTTT. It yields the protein CAISSASGNTIYF.

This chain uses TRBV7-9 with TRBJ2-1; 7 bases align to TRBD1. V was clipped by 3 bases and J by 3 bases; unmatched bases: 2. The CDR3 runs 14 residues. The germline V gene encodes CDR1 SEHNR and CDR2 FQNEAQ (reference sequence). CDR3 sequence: CASSLPGGYNEQFF. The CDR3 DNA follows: TGTGCCAGCAGCTTGCCAGGGGGCTACAATGAGCAGTTCTTC.

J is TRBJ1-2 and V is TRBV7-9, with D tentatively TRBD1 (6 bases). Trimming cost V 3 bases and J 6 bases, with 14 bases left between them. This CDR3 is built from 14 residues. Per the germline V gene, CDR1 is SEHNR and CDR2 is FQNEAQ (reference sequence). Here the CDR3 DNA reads TGTGCCAGCAGCTTTGGGGGGGGCGCCGATGGCTACACCTTC. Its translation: CASSFGGGADGYTF.

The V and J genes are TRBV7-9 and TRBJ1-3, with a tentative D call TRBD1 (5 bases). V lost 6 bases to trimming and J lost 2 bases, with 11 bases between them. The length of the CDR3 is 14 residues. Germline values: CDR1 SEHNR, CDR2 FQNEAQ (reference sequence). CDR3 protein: CASRLTGPGNTIYF. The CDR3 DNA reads TGTGCCAGCAGACTAACAGGTCCTGGAAACACCATATATTTT.

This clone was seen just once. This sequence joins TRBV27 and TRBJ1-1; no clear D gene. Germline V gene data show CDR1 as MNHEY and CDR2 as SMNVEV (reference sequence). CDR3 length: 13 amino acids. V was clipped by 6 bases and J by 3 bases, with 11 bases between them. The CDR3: CASRGRRDTEAFF. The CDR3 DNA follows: TGTGCCAGCAGAGGGAGGAGGGACACTGAAGCTTTCTTT.

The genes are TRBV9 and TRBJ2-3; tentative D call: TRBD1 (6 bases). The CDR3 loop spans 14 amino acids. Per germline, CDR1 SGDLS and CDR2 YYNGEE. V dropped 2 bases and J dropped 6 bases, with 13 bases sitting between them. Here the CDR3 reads CASSVDRPPDTQYF. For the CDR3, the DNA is TGTGCCAGCAGCGTCGACAGGCCACCGGATACGCAGTATTTT.

The CDR3 bases are TGTGCCAGCAGTTACCAAGGGGGAGCTGAAGCTTTCTTT. As protein: CASSYQGGAEAFF. V gene TRBV6-5 combines with J gene TRBJ1-1, with D possibly matching TRBD1 (6 bases). Germline CDR1 reads MNHEY; CDR2 reads SVGAGI. The CDR3 is made up of 13 amino acids. V was shortened by 2 bases and J by 6 bases, with 10 bases between the two germline ends.

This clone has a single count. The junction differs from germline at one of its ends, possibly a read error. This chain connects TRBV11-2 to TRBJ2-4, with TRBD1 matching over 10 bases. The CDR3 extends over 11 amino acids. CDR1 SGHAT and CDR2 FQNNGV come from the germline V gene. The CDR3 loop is CASSLDGDRGF. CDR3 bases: TGTGCCAGCAGCTTAGACGGGGACAGGGGCTTC.

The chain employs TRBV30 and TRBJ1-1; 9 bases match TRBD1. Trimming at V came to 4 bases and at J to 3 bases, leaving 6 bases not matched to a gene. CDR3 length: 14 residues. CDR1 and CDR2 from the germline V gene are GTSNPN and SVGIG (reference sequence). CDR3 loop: CAWNQQGADTEAFF. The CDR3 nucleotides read TGTGCCTGGAACCAACAGGGGGCGGACACTGAAGCTTTCTTT.

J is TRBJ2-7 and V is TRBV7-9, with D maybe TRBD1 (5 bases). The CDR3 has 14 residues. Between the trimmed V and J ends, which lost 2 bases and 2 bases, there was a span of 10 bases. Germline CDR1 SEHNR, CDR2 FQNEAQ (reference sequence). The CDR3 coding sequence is TGTGCCAGCAGCTTATGGGGCACCACCTACGAGCAGTACTTC. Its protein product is CASSLWGTTYEQYF.

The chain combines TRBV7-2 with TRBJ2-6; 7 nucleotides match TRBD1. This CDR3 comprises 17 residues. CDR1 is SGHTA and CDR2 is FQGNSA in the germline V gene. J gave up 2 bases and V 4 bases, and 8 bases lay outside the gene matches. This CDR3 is CASSSTGIRTGANVLTF. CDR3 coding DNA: TGTGCCAGCAGCTCGACAGGGATACGGACTGGGGCCAACGTCCTGACTTTC.

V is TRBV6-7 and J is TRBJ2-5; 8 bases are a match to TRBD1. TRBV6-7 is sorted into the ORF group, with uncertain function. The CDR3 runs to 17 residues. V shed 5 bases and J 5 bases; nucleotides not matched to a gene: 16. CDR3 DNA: TGTGCCAGCAGTCCTATGCCCGGACAGGGCTCAGGCGAGACCCAGTACTTC. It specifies CASSPMPGQGSGETQYF.

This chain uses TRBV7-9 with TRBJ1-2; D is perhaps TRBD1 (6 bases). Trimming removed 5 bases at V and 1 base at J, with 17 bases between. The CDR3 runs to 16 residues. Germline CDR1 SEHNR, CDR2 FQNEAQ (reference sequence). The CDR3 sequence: CASSGIRGGSNYGYTF. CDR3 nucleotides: TGTGCCAGCAGCGGGATCAGGGGAGGGAGTAACTATGGCTACACCTTC.

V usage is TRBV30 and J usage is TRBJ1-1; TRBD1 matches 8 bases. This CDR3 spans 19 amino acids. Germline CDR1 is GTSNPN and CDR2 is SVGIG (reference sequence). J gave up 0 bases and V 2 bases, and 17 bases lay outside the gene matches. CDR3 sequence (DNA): TGTGCCTGGAGTCCTCCCCTTGACCGGACAGGGTACATGAACACTGAAGCTTTCTTT. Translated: CAWSPPLDRTGYMNTEAFF. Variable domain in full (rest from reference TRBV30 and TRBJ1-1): SQTIHQWPATLVQPVGSPLSLECTVEGTSNPNLYWYRQAAGRGLQLLFYSVGIGQISSEVPQNLSASRPQDRQFILSSKKLLLSDSGFYLCAWSPPLDRTGYMNTEAFFGQGTRLTVV.

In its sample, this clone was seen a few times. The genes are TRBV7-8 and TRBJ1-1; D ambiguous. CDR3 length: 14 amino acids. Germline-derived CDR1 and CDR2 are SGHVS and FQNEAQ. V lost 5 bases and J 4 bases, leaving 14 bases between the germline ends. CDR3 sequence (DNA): TGTGCCAGCAGCCCAAGCGTGGAGGGCACTGAAGCTTTCTTT. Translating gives CASSPSVEGTEAFF.

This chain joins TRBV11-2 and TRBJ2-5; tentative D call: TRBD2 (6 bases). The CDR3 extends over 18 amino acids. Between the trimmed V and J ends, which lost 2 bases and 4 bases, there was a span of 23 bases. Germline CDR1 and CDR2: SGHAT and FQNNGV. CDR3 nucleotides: TGTGCCAGCAGCTTATTGGCCGGGACTGGGGGTACGGTAGAGACCCAGTACTTC. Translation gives CASSLLAGTGGTVETQYF.

This CDR3 is CASSFYRNQPQHF. The CDR3 region has the DNA TGTGCCAGCAGCTTTTATCGCAATCAGCCCCAGCATTTT. The gene calls are TRBV7-8 and TRBJ1-5; no reliable D call. Trimming removed 3 bases from V and 2 bases from J, with 5 bases in between. The CDR3 loop spans 13 amino acids. CDR1 SGHVS and CDR2 FQNEAQ come from the germline V gene.

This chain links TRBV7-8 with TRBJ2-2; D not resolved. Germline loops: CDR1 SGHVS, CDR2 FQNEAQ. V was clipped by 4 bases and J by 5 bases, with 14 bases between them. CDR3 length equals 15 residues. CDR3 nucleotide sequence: TGTGCCAGCAGCTCATTCAGCGTATGGACCGGGGAGCTGTTTTTT. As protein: CASSSFSVWTGELFF.

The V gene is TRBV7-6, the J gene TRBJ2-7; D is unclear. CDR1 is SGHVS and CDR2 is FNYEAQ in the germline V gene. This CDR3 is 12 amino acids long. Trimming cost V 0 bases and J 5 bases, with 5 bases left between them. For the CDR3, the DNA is TGTGCCAGCAGCTTAGCCGAGCACGAGCAGTACTTC. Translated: CASSLAEHEQYF.

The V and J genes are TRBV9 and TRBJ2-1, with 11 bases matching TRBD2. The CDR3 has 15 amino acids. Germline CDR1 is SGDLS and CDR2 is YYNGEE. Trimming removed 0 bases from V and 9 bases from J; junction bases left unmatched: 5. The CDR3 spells CASSVDGLAGGEQFF. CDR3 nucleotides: TGTGCCAGCAGCGTAGACGGCCTAGCGGGGGGTGAGCAGTTCTTC.

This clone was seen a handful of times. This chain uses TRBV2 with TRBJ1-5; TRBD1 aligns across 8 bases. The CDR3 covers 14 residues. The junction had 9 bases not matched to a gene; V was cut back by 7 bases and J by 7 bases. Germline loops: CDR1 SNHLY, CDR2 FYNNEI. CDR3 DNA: TGTGCCAGCACCGAGACAGGGGAGGACCAGCCCCAGCATTTT. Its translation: CASTETGEDQPQHF.

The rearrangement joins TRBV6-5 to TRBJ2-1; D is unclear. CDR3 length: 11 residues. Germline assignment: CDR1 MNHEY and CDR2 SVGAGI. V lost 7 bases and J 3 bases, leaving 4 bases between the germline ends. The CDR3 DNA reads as TGTGCCAGCACCCACTACAATGAGCAGTTCTTC. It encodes CASTHYNEQFF.

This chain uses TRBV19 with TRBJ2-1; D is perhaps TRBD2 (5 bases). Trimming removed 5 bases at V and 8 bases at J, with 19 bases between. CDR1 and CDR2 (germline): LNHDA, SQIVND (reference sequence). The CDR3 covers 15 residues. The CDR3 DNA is TGTGCCAGTAGTGCCTACGGGGTTGTTCGGGATGAGCAGTTCTTC. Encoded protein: CASSAYGVVRDEQFF.

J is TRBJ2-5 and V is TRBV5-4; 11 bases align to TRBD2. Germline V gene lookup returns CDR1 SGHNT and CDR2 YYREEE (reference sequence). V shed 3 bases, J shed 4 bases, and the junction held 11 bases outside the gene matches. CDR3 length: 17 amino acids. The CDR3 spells CASSSSPELAGAETQYF. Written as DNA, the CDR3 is TGTGCCAGCAGCTCGTCGCCAGAACTAGCGGGGGCAGAGACCCAGTACTTC.